A selection of T cell receptor beta chains follows, all from one sample in a study of cytomegalovirus exposure and HLA in healthy donors. The protocol was immunoSEQ multiplex PCR, while the TCRdb copy is restricted to in-frame clones and leaves out a portion. The data contain about 210,000 clones, about 80% of them singletons. The source material was PBMCs. The source is a man between 35 and 55 years old in good health and CMV-seropositive. CDR3s include the opening cysteine and the closing phenylalanine or tryptophan. The order of the fields is CDR3 protein, CDR3 DNA, J gene, D gene, V gene, clone size. A D gene is named only where the DNA matches it firmly. The size field is filled for only some rows; it gives once, few, many or a size class.

CDR3: CASSYSSGGQPQHF
DNA: TGTGCCAGCAGTTATTCTTCAGGGGGCCAGCCCCAGCATTTT
J: TRBJ1-5
D: TRBD1
V: TRBV6-6
size: once

CDR3: CASSPSEGEGNEQFF
DNA: TGTGCCAGCAGCCCTAGCGAGGGAGAGGGCAATGAGCAGTTCTTC
J: TRBJ2-1
D: NA
V: TRBV7-8
size: NA

CDR3: CASSLPGGWGETQYF
DNA: TGCGCCAGCAGCTTGCCGGGGGGTTGGGGAGAGACCCAGTACTTC
J: TRBJ2-5
D: TRBD2
V: TRBV5-1
size: NA

CDR3: CASSVAQGSQQNYGYTF
DNA: TGTGCCAGCAGCGTAGCTCAGGGATCACAGCAGAACTATGGCTACACCTTC
J: TRBJ1-2
D: NA
V: TRBV9
size: NA

CDR3: CATSQGYEQYF
DNA: TGTGCCACCTCCCAGGGCTACGAGCAGTACTTC
J: TRBJ2-7
D: NA
V: TRBV6-6
size: NA

CDR3: CAGGQGPSTDTQYF
DNA: TGTGCCGGGGGACAGGGTCCTAGCACAGATACGCAGTATTTT
J: TRBJ2-3
D: TRBD1
V: TRBV5-8
size: NA

CDR3: CAWGQGRKQFF
DNA: TGTGCCTGGGGGCAGGGAAGGAAGCAGTTCTTC
J: TRBJ2-1
D: NA
V: TRBV30
size: few

CDR3: CASSVRAAGVTDTQYF
DNA: TGTGCCAGCAGCGTCCGGGCGGCGGGAGTAACAGATACGCAGTATTTT
J: TRBJ2-3
D: TRBD2
V: TRBV9
size: NA

CDR3: CASSSGTGTGGANVLTF
DNA: TGTGCCAGCAGCTCCGGGACGGGGACTGGAGGGGCCAACGTCCTGACTTTC
J: TRBJ2-6
D: NA
V: TRBV7-9
size: few

CDR3: CASSLGGTSGNGYNEQFF
DNA: TGTGCCAGCAGCTTAGGCGGGACTAGCGGGAATGGGTACAATGAGCAGTTCTTC
J: TRBJ2-1
D: TRBD2
V: TRBV11-2
size: NA

CDR3: CAWSYFGQRNTEAFF
DNA: TGTGCCTGGAGCTACTTTGGACAGCGAAACACTGAAGCTTTCTTT
J: TRBJ1-1
D: NA
V: TRBV30
size: NA

CDR3: CASRDRGITEAFF
DNA: TGTGCCAGCAGAGACAGGGGTATCACTGAAGCTTTCTTT
J: TRBJ1-1
D: TRBD1
V: TRBV6-1
size: NA

CDR3: CASSQFEQGPTNEKLFF
DNA: TGCGCCAGCAGCCAATTTGAGCAGGGGCCAACTAATGAAAAACTGTTTTTT
J: TRBJ1-4
D: NA
V: TRBV4-1
size: few

CDR3: CASSDGGKYAEAFF
DNA: TGCGCCAGCAGTGACGGCGGGAAGTACGCTGAAGCTTTCTTT
J: TRBJ1-1
D: NA
V: TRBV10-2
size: NA

CDR3: CASSYGSGTGTDEQYF
DNA: TGTGCCAGCAGTTATGGTTCCGGGACAGGGACCGACGAGCAGTACTTC
J: TRBJ2-7
D: TRBD1
V: TRBV6-6
size: NA

CDR3: CASSERQGMNTEAFF
DNA: TGCGCCAGCAGTGAGCGACAGGGAATGAACACTGAAGCTTTCTTT
J: TRBJ1-1
D: TRBD1
V: TRBV10-1
size: NA

CDR3: CASSFSLGDGYTF
DNA: TGTGCCAGCAGCTTCTCGCTGGGCGATGGCTACACCTTC
J: TRBJ1-2
D: NA
V: TRBV7-9
size: NA

CDR3: CASSLGQGGYGTQYF
DNA: TGTGCCAGCAGCCTTGGACAGGGAGGATATGGTACGCAGTATTTT
J: TRBJ2-3
D: TRBD1
V: TRBV7-6
size: NA

CDR3: CASSVNNPYEQYF
DNA: TGTGCCAGCAGTGTCAACAATCCCTACGAGCAGTACTTC
J: TRBJ2-7
D: NA
V: TRBV6-1
size: NA

CDR3: CASSLGLAGVSGELFF
DNA: TGTGCCAGCAGCCTGGGACTAGCGGGAGTTTCCGGGGAGCTGTTTTTT
J: TRBJ2-2
D: TRBD2
V: TRBV5-6
size: once

CDR3: CAISESTPGLAANNEQFF
DNA: TGTGCCATCAGTGAGTCGACCCCAGGACTAGCGGCTAACAATGAGCAGTTCTTC
J: TRBJ2-1
D: TRBD2
V: TRBV10-3
size: NA

CDR3: CASSQEEDKGGAGTGELFF
DNA: TGTGCCAGCAGCCAAGAAGAAGACAAAGGGGGCGCCGGAACCGGGGAGCTGTTTTTT
J: TRBJ2-2
D: TRBD1
V: TRBV4-2
size: few

CDR3: CAISSGTSTDTQYF
DNA: TGTGCCATCTCTAGCGGAACTAGCACAGATACGCAGTATTTT
J: TRBJ2-3
D: TRBD2
V: TRBV27
size: NA

CDR3: CASSEAARGGYTF
DNA: TGTGCCAGCAGTGAAGCCGCCAGGGGAGGCTACACCTTC
J: TRBJ1-2
D: NA
V: TRBV6-1
size: once

CDR3: CASSLYGTASSGANVLTF
DNA: TGTGCCAGCAGTTTATATGGGACAGCAAGCTCTGGGGCCAACGTCCTGACTTTC
J: TRBJ2-6
D: TRBD1
V: TRBV27
size: NA

CDR3: CASSFRGDQPQHF
DNA: TGTGCCAGCAGCTTCCGGGGTGATCAGCCCCAGCATTTT
J: TRBJ1-5
D: NA
V: TRBV7-6
size: few

CDR3: CASGESENEQFF
DNA: TGTGCCAGCGGGGAGAGTGAAAATGAGCAGTTCTTC
J: TRBJ2-1
D: NA
V: TRBV6-5
size: NA

CDR3: CASSIDRGQAQPQHF
DNA: TGTGCCAGTAGTATAGACCGTGGGCAAGCTCAGCCCCAGCATTTT
J: TRBJ1-5
D: NA
V: TRBV19
size: NA

CDR3: CASSLEGAHEQFF
DNA: TGTGCCAGCAGCTTGGAAGGGGCCCATGAGCAGTTCTTC
J: TRBJ2-1
D: NA
V: TRBV5-5
size: NA

CDR3: CSVRDRVPSYEQYF
DNA: TGCAGCGTTAGGGACAGGGTTCCATCCTACGAGCAGTACTTC
J: TRBJ2-7
D: TRBD1
V: TRBV29-1
size: NA

CDR3: CASSLGPDRRTDTQYF
DNA: TGTGCCAGCAGCTTGGGCCCGGACAGGCGCACAGATACGCAGTATTTT
J: TRBJ2-3
D: TRBD1
V: TRBV5-6
size: NA

CDR3: CASSQEEAAFTDTQYF
DNA: TGCGCCAGCAGCCAAGAGGAAGCGGCGTTCACAGATACGCAGTATTTT
J: TRBJ2-3
D: NA
V: TRBV4-1
size: once

CDR3: CASSLDGVNQPQHF
DNA: TGTGCCAGCAGCTTGGATGGAGTCAATCAGCCCCAGCATTTT
J: TRBJ1-5
D: NA
V: TRBV11-2
size: NA

CDR3: CASSSLAGAPQETQYF
DNA: TGCGCCAGCAGCTCTCTAGCGGGAGCCCCCCAAGAGACCCAGTACTTC
J: TRBJ2-5
D: TRBD2
V: TRBV5-1
size: NA

CDR3: CASTASGEQFF
DNA: TGTGCCAGTACTGCGAGCGGTGAGCAGTTCTTC
J: TRBJ2-1
D: NA
V: TRBV19
size: NA

CDR3: CASREGGRRSTDTQYF
DNA: TGTGCCAGCAGGGAGGGAGGGCGACGTAGCACAGATACGCAGTATTTT
J: TRBJ2-3
D: TRBD2
V: TRBV2
size: once

CDR3: CSATGDTQYF
DNA: TGCAGTGCTACAGGAGATACGCAGTATTTT
J: TRBJ2-3
D: NA
V: TRBV20-1
size: NA

CDR3: CSVMGQKNTGELFF
DNA: TGCAGCGTAATGGGACAGAAGAACACCGGGGAGCTGTTTTTT
J: TRBJ2-2
D: TRBD1
V: TRBV29-1
size: NA

CDR3: CASSEYPPGTSGSRETQYF
DNA: TGTGCCAGCAGTGAATATCCCCCCGGGACTAGCGGGAGTCGGGAGACCCAGTACTTC
J: TRBJ2-5
D: TRBD2
V: TRBV6-1
size: NA

CDR3: CASSSPRGGKKPENTIYF
DNA: TGTGCCAGCAGCTCGCCCCGGGGGGGGAAAAAGCCGGAGAACACCATATATTTT
J: TRBJ1-3
D: NA
V: TRBV13
size: NA

CDR3: CASSIGGGTGELFF
DNA: TGTGCCAGTAGTATAGGCGGAGGGACCGGGGAGCTGTTTTTT
J: TRBJ2-2
D: NA
V: TRBV19
size: NA

CDR3: CASSPPGAGSSYNEQFF
DNA: TGTGCCAGCAGTCCCCCCGGAGCGGGGAGCTCCTACAATGAGCAGTTCTTC
J: TRBJ2-1
D: TRBD2
V: TRBV27
size: NA

CDR3: CASSRDREDGYTF
DNA: TGTGCCAGCAGTCGGGACAGGGAGGATGGCTACACCTTC
J: TRBJ1-2
D: TRBD1
V: TRBV6-6
size: NA

CDR3: CSVVKGASGGYTF
DNA: TGCAGCGTTGTAAAGGGGGCGTCGGGCGGCTACACCTTC
J: TRBJ1-2
D: TRBD1
V: TRBV29-1
size: few

CDR3: CASSLGSNVGQARRNTEAFF
DNA: TGCGCCAGCAGCCTCGGATCGAACGTGGGACAGGCTAGAAGGAACACTGAAGCTTTCTTT
J: TRBJ1-1
D: TRBD1
V: TRBV5-1
size: NA

CDR3: CASSLQPGAETQYF
DNA: TGTGCCAGCAGCTTGCAACCGGGAGCGGAGACCCAGTACTTC
J: TRBJ2-5
D: NA
V: TRBV5-6
size: NA

CDR3: CASSPGLARTDTQYF
DNA: TGTGCCAGCTCACCTGGACTAGCGCGCACAGATACGCAGTATTTT
J: TRBJ2-3
D: TRBD2
V: TRBV18
size: NA

CDR3: CASSLLLAGSTDTQYF
DNA: TGTGCCAGCAGCTTGTTGCTAGCGGGTAGCACAGATACGCAGTATTTT
J: TRBJ2-3
D: TRBD2
V: TRBV5-4
size: NA

CDR3: CASSHQTSGALAKNIQYF
DNA: TGTGCCAGCAGCCACCAGACTAGCGGGGCGTTAGCCAAAAACATTCAGTACTTC
J: TRBJ2-4
D: TRBD2
V: TRBV14
size: NA

CDR3: CASSADYHTYNEQFF
DNA: TGTGCCAGCAGCGCAGATTACCACACCTACAATGAGCAGTTCTTC
J: TRBJ2-1
D: NA
V: TRBV7-9
size: NA

CDR3: CASSLEGRGLETQYF
DNA: TGTGCCAGCAGCTTAGAGGGCAGGGGGCTTGAGACCCAGTACTTC
J: TRBJ2-5
D: TRBD1
V: TRBV7-9
size: NA

CDR3: CASSVRGRGTGELFF
DNA: TGTGCCAGCAGCGTTCGGGGGAGGGGGACCGGGGAGCTGTTTTTT
J: TRBJ2-2
D: NA
V: TRBV9
size: NA